The rows below give T cell receptor beta chains drawn from one sample of a study of cytomegalovirus exposure and HLA in healthy donors. This table comes from immunoSEQ multiplex PCR, and its TCRdb copy is limited to in-frame clones, with some not included. This table holds 190,000 or so clones, around 83% found once. Sample: PBMCs. These receptors were taken from a woman between 50 and 59 years old in good health and CMV-seropositive. The CDR3 runs from the conserved cysteine through the conserved F or W. A D gene is named only where the DNA matches it firmly. Size values are once, few and many counts, or a class for expanded clones, and some rows have none.

V	D	J	size	DNA	CDR3
TRBV11-3	TRBD1	TRBJ1-3	few	TGTGCCAGCAGCTTAGGCCAACCGGGACAGCGTTCTGGAAACACCATATATTTT	CASSLGQPGQRSGNTIYF
TRBV19	-	TRBJ2-1	-	TGTGCCAGTAGTATCGGGGAAGCGTTCGGTGAGCAGTTCTTC	CASSIGEAFGEQFF
TRBV29-1	TRBD2	TRBJ2-3	-	TGCAGCGTCCCGCGGGGGGGTAGCGGCAGCACAGATACGCAGTATTTT	CSVPRGGSGSTDTQYF
TRBV27	-	TRBJ2-7	-	TGTGCCAGCAGTTCTGGCCAGGGCAGCGAGCAGTACTTC	CASSSGQGSEQYF
TRBV2	-	TRBJ2-1	-	TGTGCCAGCAGGGTTAACACCTACGGGGACAATGAGCAGTTCTTC	CASRVNTYGDNEQFF
TRBV9	TRBD2	TRBJ2-3	-	TGTGCCAGCAGCCCCCGACTAGCGGGGGGGGCTGGTGCGCAGTATTTT	CASSPRLAGGAGAQYF
TRBV6-1	-	TRBJ2-5	-	TGTGCCAGCAGTGACTTTCAAGAGACCCAGTACTTC	CASSDFQETQYF
TRBV28	-	TRBJ1-2	-	TGTGCCAGCAGTTTTGTTGGGGCAGGGCAGGGCTATGGCTACACCTTC	CASSFVGAGQGYGYTF
TRBV18	TRBD1	TRBJ1-5	-	TGTGCCAGCTCACCACCGGACAGGGACCCGTATAGCAATCAGCCCCAGCATTTT	CASSPPDRDPYSNQPQHF
TRBV11-2	-	TRBJ1-5	-	TGTGCCAGCAGCCCGGGTCTTCGCGGGGCCCAGCATTTT	CASSPGLRGAQHF
TRBV16	-	TRBJ2-7	-	TGTGCCAGCAGCCAATTCCGGAGTGCCTACGAGCAGTACTTC	CASSQFRSAYEQYF
TRBV19	-	TRBJ1-4	-	TGTGCCAGTAGTACGCGACAGATGAATGAAAAACTGTTTTTT	CASSTRQMNEKLFF
TRBV7-2	-	TRBJ1-1	-	TGTGCCAGCAGCTTAGCTGGCGGGGGGGGTGAAGCTTTCTTT	CASSLAGGGGEAFF
TRBV7-9	-	TRBJ1-2	-	TGTGCCAGCAGCGTCGAACAGTTGGGCAGGGAAGGGGATGGCTACACCTTC	CASSVEQLGREGDGYTF
TRBV5-1	-	TRBJ2-4	-	TGCGCCAGCAGCTTTGACATAGCCAAAAACATTCAGTACTTC	CASSFDIAKNIQYF
TRBV5-1	TRBD1	TRBJ1-1	-	TGCGCCAGCAGCTTGACAGGGGCCGTGGACACTGAAGCTTTCTTT	CASSLTGAVDTEAFF
TRBV27	-	TRBJ1-2	-	TGTGCCAGCAGTTTCAGAATAGGAGCTAACTATGGCTACACCTTC	CASSFRIGANYGYTF
TRBV7-2	-	TRBJ2-1	once	TGTGCCAGCAGCTTCTCACGGGGGCAGGGGGGTGAGCAGTTCTTC	CASSFSRGQGGEQFF
TRBV28	-	TRBJ1-1	-	TGTGCCAGCAGTACCCCAGGCAGTTCTCAGAACACTGAAGCTTTCTTT	CASSTPGSSQNTEAFF
TRBV6-6	TRBD2	TRBJ2-7	-	TGTGCCAGCAGGGTAGCGGGGGGGCGGAGCTACGAGCAGTACTTC	CASRVAGGRSYEQYF
TRBV6-4	TRBD1	TRBJ2-3	-	TGTGCCAGCAGTCCGGGACAGGGGACGACAGATACGCAGTATTTT	CASSPGQGTTDTQYF
TRBV7-3	TRBD1	TRBJ2-1	-	TGTGCCAGCAGCTTACAGGGGGCAATGGATGAGCAGTTCTTC	CASSLQGAMDEQFF
TRBV29-1	-	TRBJ1-1	-	TGCAGCGTTGGGGGGCAGCCGTACACTGAAGCTTTCTTT	CSVGGQPYTEAFF
TRBV6-5	-	TRBJ2-2	-	TGTGCCAGCAGTTTCCGGTCCCCTCCTAAGAGCGGGGAGCTGTTTTTT	CASSFRSPPKSGELFF
TRBV5-5	TRBD1	TRBJ1-1	-	TGTGCCAGCAGTTTCATACAGGGGCAAAACACTGAAGCTTTCTTT	CASSFIQGQNTEAFF
TRBV19	-	TRBJ2-6	few	TGTGCCAGTAGTTCGGTTGCTGGGGCCAACGTCCTGACTTTC	CASSSVAGANVLTF
TRBV28	-	TRBJ1-4	-	TGTGCCAGCAGCGTACAGGGTGCAACTAATGAAAAACTGTTTTTT	CASSVQGATNEKLFF
TRBV7-8	-	TRBJ2-1	-	TGTGCCAGCAGCCCTCCCGCGGGTTTGGATGAGCAGTTCTTC	CASSPPAGLDEQFF
TRBV28	TRBD1	TRBJ1-4	-	TGTGCCAGCAGTGGTGGACAGGGGGCAAGGGAAAAACTGTTTTTT	CASSGGQGAREKLFF
TRBV27	-	TRBJ2-2	-	TGTGCCAGCAGCATACGGGGGTCCGGGGAGCTGTTTTTT	CASSIRGSGELFF
TRBV7-9	TRBD1	TRBJ2-5	-	TGTGCCAGCAGCGCGGAGACAGGGGGCCTCGAGACCCAGTACTTC	CASSAETGGLETQYF
TRBV11-2	-	TRBJ1-1	-	TGTGCCAGCAGCTTATCCGCGGACACTGAAGCTTTCTTT	CASSLSADTEAFF
TRBV9	-	TRBJ2-5	-	TGTGCCAGCAGCGTGAGGGGGATGGAGACCCAGTACTTC	CASSVRGMETQYF
TRBV6-5	TRBD1	TRBJ2-3	once	TGTGCCAGCAGTCCGGGACAGGGCACAGATACGCAGTATTTT	CASSPGQGTDTQYF